These 26 T cell receptor beta chains were sequenced from one sample in a study of cytomegalovirus exposure and HLA in healthy donors. 60 Vbeta and 13 Jbeta primers were used in PCR. Method: immunoSEQ multiplex PCR; TCRdb's copy keeps in-frame clones and lacks some. This repertoire shows approximately 160,000 clones, 65% to 70% found once; its top ten account for 4.5%. Sequenced input: PBMCs. These receptors all stem from a woman under 30 in good health and CMV-seropositive.

The gene calls are TRBV2 and TRBJ2-3; the D gene is possibly TRBD2 (6 bases). Trimming cost V 8 bases and J 5 bases, with 14 bases left between them. CDR3 length: 13 amino acids. Germline-derived CDR1 and CDR2 are SNHLY and FYNNEI. The CDR3 is CASAKRGGDTQYF. Written as DNA, the CDR3 is TGTGCCAGCGCCAAGAGGGGAGGAGATACGCAGTATTTT.

This clone appeared a few times. DNA of the CDR3: TGTGCCAGCATAGGGGTAAGGGGGCGTAATGAGCAGTTCTTC. This encodes CASIGVRGRNEQFF. This chain uses TRBV2 with TRBJ2-1; the match to TRBD1 covers 7 bases. Germline lookup yields CDR1 SNHLY and CDR2 FYNNEI. The CDR3 consists of 14 residues. Unmatched junction bases numbered 10, after V lost 7 bases and J lost 7 bases.

The chain employs TRBV21-1 and TRBJ1-5; TRBD1 is the table's D call and was not checked against the DNA. TRBV21-1 is listed as a pseudogene. The CDR3 is made up of 18 amino acids. The DNA of the CDR3 is TGTGCCAGCAGCCTCCGGGACAGGGCCACCCTTAGCAATCAGCCCCAGCATTTT. It translates to CASSLRDRATLSNQPQHF.

A single count supports this clone. The chain employs TRBV15 and TRBJ2-1; D is uncertain. Germline CDR1 is LNHNV and CDR2 is YYDKDF (reference sequence). This CDR3 is built from 17 residues. The V gene lost 0 bases and the J gene lost 0 bases, with 12 bases spanning the gap. CDR3 coding DNA: TGTGCCACCAGCAGAGAGCTCCCCGTTAGCTCCTACAATGAGCAGTTCTTC. It encodes CATSRELPVSSYNEQFF. The full variable domain, rest sourced from reference TRBV15 and TRBJ2-1, is DAMVIQNPRYQVTQFGKPVTLSCSQTLNHNVMYWYQQKSSQAPKLLFHYYDKDFNNEADTPDNFQSRRPNTSFCFLDIRSPGLGDTAMYLCATSRELPVSSYNEQFFGPGTRLTVL.

This clone was seen a few times. The chain carries TRBV27 and TRBJ2-1; D unclear. V lost 10 bases to trimming and J lost 4 bases, with 8 bases between them. Germline CDR1 reads MNHEY; CDR2 reads SMNVEV (reference sequence). CDR3 length: 11 residues. Here the CDR3 DNA reads TGTGCCACTCTCGTATACAATGAGCAGTTCTTC. This sequence encodes CATLVYNEQFF.

CDR3 in amino acids: CASSDRGLTGELFF. Here the CDR3 DNA reads TGTGCCAGTAGCGACAGGGGGCTAACCGGGGAGCTGTTTTTT. The chain links TRBV19 to TRBJ2-2; 10 nucleotides agree with TRBD1. The germline gives CDR1 LNHDA, CDR2 SQIVND (reference sequence). The CDR3 has 14 residues. V dropped 6 bases and J dropped 5; count of bases not matched to a gene: 3. The full variable domain, in which reference TRBV19 and TRBJ2-2 provide the parts outside the CDR3, is DGGITQSPKYLFRKEGQNVTLSCEQNLNHDAMYWYRQDPGQGLRLIYYSQIVNDFQKGDIAEGYSVSREKKESFPLTVTSAQKNPTAFYLCASSDRGLTGELFFGEGSRLTVL.

V usage is TRBV18 and J usage is TRBJ1-1; no clear D. V lost 3 bases and J lost 3, with 11 bases in between. The CDR3 has 14 amino acids. The germline V gene has CDR1 KGHSH and CDR2 LQKENI. The CDR3 here is CASSPTGRDTEAFF. Here the CDR3 DNA reads TGTGCCAGCTCACCGACGGGGAGGGACACTGAAGCTTTCTTT.

The V call is TRBV19, the J call TRBJ1-2, with no clear D. Trimming shortened V by 5 bases and J by 4 bases, and 11 bases separated the two germline ends. The germline V gene encodes CDR1 LNHDA and CDR2 SQIVND (reference sequence). This CDR3 is built from 13 residues. CDR3 in amino acids: CASSFPSLYGYTF. CDR3 DNA sequence: TGTGCCAGTAGTTTCCCGAGCCTCTATGGCTACACCTTC.

The V gene is TRBV6-5, the J gene TRBJ1-2; weak D call: TRBD1 (5 bases). Trimming cost V 11 bases and J 9 bases, with 19 bases left between them. The length of the CDR3 is 12 residues. Per germline, CDR1 MNHEY and CDR2 SVGAGI. CDR3 residues: CAASGGSWSYTF. The CDR3 DNA sequence: TGTGCCGCATCCGGGGGGTCGTGGAGCTACACCTTC.

This clone occurred a few times. The V gene is TRBV30, the J gene TRBJ1-1; D uncertain. Germline V gene lookup returns CDR1 GTSNPN and CDR2 SVGIG (reference sequence). With 4 bases removed from V and 11 bases from J, the gap between germline ends came to 11 bases. There are 10 residues in the CDR3. This CDR3 reads CAWTRMEAFF. The CDR3 coding sequence is TGTGCCTGGACCCGAATGGAGGCTTTCTTT.

J is TRBJ2-3 and V is TRBV7-9; TRBD1 matches at 8 bases. The J segment lost 5 bases and the V segment lost 3 bases, leaving 4 bases of the junction unmatched. Germline-derived CDR1 and CDR2 are SEHNR and FQNEAQ (reference sequence). There are 14 residues in the CDR3. The CDR3 nucleotides read TGTGCCAGCAGCTTCCGGACAGGGCAAGATACGCAGTATTTT. This codes for CASSFRTGQDTQYF.

This clone was observed a few times. V usage is TRBV6-5 and J usage is TRBJ2-5, with D maybe TRBD2 (6 bases). CDR3 length: 14 amino acids. The V end was cut by 2 bases, the J end by 5 bases, with 12 bases between. CDR1 and CDR2 from the germline V gene are MNHEY and SVGAGI. DNA of the CDR3: TGTGCCAGCAGTTACGTAGCAGGGAGGGAGACCCAGTACTTC. Its protein product is CASSYVAGRETQYF.

The V gene is TRBV5-1, the J gene TRBJ2-7; TRBD1 aligns across 11 bases. Germline V gene lookup returns CDR1 SGHRS and CDR2 YFSETQ. J gave up 2 bases and V 4 bases, and 2 bases lay outside the gene matches. The CDR3 consists of 14 residues. Here the CDR3 reads CASSGGQGAYEQYF. DNA for the CDR3: TGCGCCAGCAGCGGGGGACAGGGGGCCTACGAGCAGTACTTC.

The V call is TRBV19, the J call TRBJ1-6; 8 nucleotides align to TRBD1. The germline gives CDR1 LNHDA, CDR2 SQIVND (reference sequence). Losses at the gene ends were 5 bases for V and 8 bases for J; bases not matched to a gene: 5. The CDR3 extends over 14 amino acids. The CDR3 bases are TGTGCCAGTAGTCCAGCAGGGGGCGATTCACCCCTCCACTTT. As protein: CASSPAGGDSPLHF.

This clone appeared a few times. V usage is TRBV7-2 and J usage is TRBJ1-5; tentatively, D is TRBD1 (6 bases). Germline loops: CDR1 SGHTA, CDR2 FQGNSA. Trimming removed 3 bases from V and 7 bases from J, with 13 bases in between. CDR3 length: 14 amino acids. The DNA of the CDR3 is TGTGCCAGCAGCTTGGATTCGGGGGGCCAGCCCCAGCATTTT. It codes for CASSLDSGGQPQHF.

The chain joins TRBV14 to TRBJ2-7; D not certain. Germline CDR1 SGHDN, CDR2 FVKESK. The CDR3 has 12 amino acids. Trimming removed 1 base from V and 3 bases from J, with 4 bases in between. This chain's CDR3 is CASSQVSYEQYF. The CDR3 region has the DNA TGTGCCAGCAGCCAAGTCAGCTACGAGCAGTACTTC.

The table lists this clone with a few counts. One junction end does not reproduce the germline sequence, and a read error may be involved. The CDR3 DNA reads as TGTGCAAGTAGCCCGGGTGGGCACAGGGCCGAAAACACCATATATTTT. The encoded protein is CASSPGGHRAENTIYF. This chain links TRBV19 with TRBJ1-3; possible D gene TRBD1, 6 bases. The germline CDR1 and CDR2 sequences are LNHDA and SQIVND (reference sequence). There are 16 residues in the CDR3.

The chain has TRBV5-6 and TRBJ1-2, with a weak D call TRBD1 (6 bases). Trimming left V 1 base short and J 2 bases short, with 21 bases between. The CDR3 covers 18 residues. Germline V lookup: CDR1 SGHDT, CDR2 YYEEEE. The CDR3 is CASSLWGGLGQQNYGYTF. CDR3 nucleotide sequence: TGTGCCAGCAGCTTGTGGGGGGGACTGGGACAACAGAACTATGGCTACACCTTC.

The chain joins TRBV4-3 to TRBJ2-7, with D possibly matching TRBD1 (5 bases). V was pared by 2 bases and J by 6 bases, with 14 bases between. Germline CDR1 LGHNA, CDR2 YSLEER. CDR3 length: 14 residues. The CDR3: CASSQLSGHSEQYF. CDR3 DNA: TGCGCCAGCAGCCAATTGAGTGGACACAGCGAGCAGTACTTC.

The chain links TRBV7-3 to TRBJ2-4, with D tentatively TRBD1 (5 bases). Germline lookup yields CDR1 SGHTA and CDR2 FQGTGA. The CDR3 is 15 amino acids. V dropped 0 bases and J dropped 1 base, with 7 bases sitting between them. CDR3 in amino acids: CASSLTGAAKNIQYF. CDR3 in DNA: TGTGCCAGCAGCTTAACAGGGGCTGCCAAAAACATTCAGTACTTC.

The chain uses TRBV27 and TRBJ2-1, with no clear D. Between the trimmed V and J ends, which lost 1 base and 4 bases, there was a span of 11 bases. The CDR3 sequence is 15 residues long. The germline V gene has CDR1 MNHEY and CDR2 SMNVEV (reference sequence). The CDR3 here is CASSLWATPYNEQFF. In DNA, the CDR3 is TGTGCCAGCAGTTTATGGGCTACCCCTTACAATGAGCAGTTCTTC.

The genes are TRBV27 and TRBJ2-4; D perhaps matches TRBD1 (6 bases). Trimming stripped 0 bases from V and 5 bases from J, with 14 bases between. CDR3 length: 16 residues. CDR1 and CDR2 (germline): MNHEY, SMNVEV (reference sequence). CDR3 DNA sequence: TGTGCCAGCAGTTTATCGGGGGCGGGCGCGGAAAACATTCAGTACTTC. It specifies CASSLSGAGAENIQYF.

The chain carries TRBV2 and TRBJ2-7, with D possibly being TRBD2 (6 bases). This CDR3 region has 14 residues. V was pared by 3 bases and J by 3 bases, with 12 bases between. Germline lookup yields CDR1 SNHLY and CDR2 FYNNEI. The CDR3 DNA reads TGTGCCAGCAGTGATCGTGGGGGGATCTACGAGCAGTACTTC. It specifies CASSDRGGIYEQYF. Together with reference TRBV2 and TRBJ2-7, the CDR3 gives the full variable domain: EPEVTQTPSHQVTQMGQEVILRCVPISNHLYFYWYRQILGQKVEFLVSFYNNEISEKSEIFDDQFSVERPDGSNFTLKIRSTKLEDSAMYFCASSDRGGIYEQYFGPGTRLTVT.

For the CDR3, the DNA is TGTGCCAGCAGTTTACGGACAGGCGTGTTCACCGGGGAGCTGTTTTTT. Protein product: CASSLRTGVFTGELFF. The chain is built from TRBV27 and TRBJ2-2; 7 bases match TRBD1. Trimming cost V 2 bases and J 4 bases; bases outside gene matches: 7. The CDR3 length is 16 residues. Germline values: CDR1 MNHEY, CDR2 SMNVEV (reference sequence).

This chain joins TRBV27 and TRBJ2-1; 8 bases agree with TRBD2. The V and J ends lost 5 bases and 0 bases, in that order; junction bases with no gene match: 6. The CDR3 has 16 amino acids. The germline V gene has CDR1 MNHEY and CDR2 SMNVEV (reference sequence). For the CDR3, the DNA is TGTGCCAGCAGTCCGAGCGGGGGACCCTCCTACAATGAGCAGTTCTTC. This codes for CASSPSGGPSYNEQFF.

This clone has a handful of counts. The chain couples TRBV19 to TRBJ2-1, with TRBD1 matching 9 bases. CDR1 LNHDA and CDR2 SQIVND come from the germline V gene (reference sequence). This CDR3 has 15 residues. V was clipped by 7 bases and J by 4 bases; unmatched bases: 8. For the CDR3, the DNA is TGTGCCAGTACCCCCCGACAGGGGGGTTACAATGAGCAGTTCTTC. As protein: CASTPRQGGYNEQFF.